This is a list of T cell receptor beta chains from one sample in a study of beta chain features in type 1 diabetes. Repertoires were generated with immunoSEQ multiplex PCR, while TCRdb's copy carries only in-frame clones and drops some. In the table there are almost 250,000 clones, around an eighth of which are singletons. Sample: naive CD4+ T cells from blood. The receptors were gathered from a woman in her thirties or forties in good health. Each CDR3 is given with its conserved first and last residue. A D gene is named only where the DNA matches it firmly. Expanded clones get a size class; other rows say once, few or many, or leave the size out.

CDR3 length	D gene	V gene	J gene	clone size	CDR3 DNA	CDR3 protein
15	TRBD1	TRBV5-1	TRBJ2-2	-	TGCGCCAGCAGCCCGGGACAGGGGGCGGCCGGGGAGCTGTTTTTT	CASSPGQGAAGELFF
15	-	TRBV7-9	TRBJ2-3	-	TGTGCCAGCAGCTTAGGCGGAACTCCCACAGATACGCAGTATTTT	CASSLGGTPTDTQYF
16	TRBD1	TRBV5-1	TRBJ1-1	few	TGCGCCAGCAGCGCCACAGGACAGGGGGCTTTCTCTGAAGCTTTCTTT	CASSATGQGAFSEAFF
14	-	TRBV19	TRBJ1-1	-	TGTGCCAGTCGAGGAGAACAGGGTTACACTGAAGCTTTCTTT	CASRGEQGYTEAFF
13	-	TRBV5-1	TRBJ1-2	-	TGCGCCAGCAGCTTGAGGGGGAACTATGGCTACACCTTC	CASSLRGNYGYTF
11	-	TRBV15	TRBJ1-3	few	TGTGCCACCAGCAGCTTCCGCACCATATATTTT	CATSSFRTIYF
15	-	TRBV7-9	TRBJ1-1	few	TGTGCCAGCAGCTGGGGAGAAACCCTTAACACTGAAGCTTTCTTT	CASSWGETLNTEAFF
13	-	TRBV5-1	TRBJ1-1	few	TGCGCCAGCAGCTTCGACACGTACACTGAAGCTTTCTTT	CASSFDTYTEAFF
15	-	TRBV5-1	TRBJ1-3	few	TGCGCCAGCAGCCCCGACGCTAGCGATGGAAACACCATATATTTT	CASSPDASDGNTIYF
15	-	TRBV6-1	TRBJ2-3	-	TGTGCCAGCAGTGAAAGGAGTATCGCCGCAGATACGCAGTATTTT	CASSERSIAADTQYF
13	-	TRBV19	TRBJ2-3	few	TGTGCCAGTAGTCCCTCCGGGGCAGATACGCAGTATTTT	CASSPSGADTQYF
16	TRBD1	TRBV18	TRBJ1-3	-	TGTGCCAGCTCACGCACCGGGACAGCCGAAGGAAACACCATATATTTT	CASSRTGTAEGNTIYF
15	TRBD2	TRBV4-3	TRBJ2-3	-	TGCGCCAGCAGTCCGACTAGCGCCAGCACAGATACGCAGTATTTT	CASSPTSASTDTQYF
11	-	TRBV20-1	TRBJ1-4	-	TGCAGTGCTAGAGGAGGGGAAAAACTGTTTTTT	CSARGGEKLFF